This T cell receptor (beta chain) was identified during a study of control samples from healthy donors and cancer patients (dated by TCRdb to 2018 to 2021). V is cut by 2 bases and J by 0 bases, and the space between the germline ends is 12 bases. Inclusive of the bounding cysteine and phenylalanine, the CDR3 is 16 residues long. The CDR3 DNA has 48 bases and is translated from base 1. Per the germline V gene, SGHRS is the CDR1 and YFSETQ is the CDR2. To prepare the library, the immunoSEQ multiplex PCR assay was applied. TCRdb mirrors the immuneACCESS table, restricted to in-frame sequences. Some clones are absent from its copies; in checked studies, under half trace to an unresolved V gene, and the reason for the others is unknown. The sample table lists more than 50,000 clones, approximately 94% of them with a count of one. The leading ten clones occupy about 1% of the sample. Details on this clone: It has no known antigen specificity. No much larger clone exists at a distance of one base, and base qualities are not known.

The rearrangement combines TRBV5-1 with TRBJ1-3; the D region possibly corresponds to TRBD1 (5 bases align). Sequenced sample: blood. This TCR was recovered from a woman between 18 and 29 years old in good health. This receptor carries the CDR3 CASSFRQLTSGNTIYF. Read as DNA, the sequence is TGCGCCAGCAGCTTCCGACAGTTGACCTCTGGAAACACCATATATTTT.